Presented here are 27 T cell receptor beta chains from one specimen sequenced in a study of control samples from healthy donors and cancer patients. The table came from immunoSEQ multiplex PCR; TCRdb's copy has only in-frame clones and leaves some out. This sample carries more than 75,000 clones, about four fifths of them seen once, and the ten largest clones take about 35%. Source material: PBMCs. These receptors came from a man aged 70-80 years with lung cancer.

The chain uses TRBV30 and TRBJ2-1, with TRBD2 identical over 9 bases. CDR1 GTSNPN and CDR2 SVGIG come from the germline V gene (reference sequence). This CDR3 region has 13 residues. The junction had 7 bases not matched to a gene; V was cut back by 4 bases and J by 9 bases. CDR3 nucleotides: TGTGCCTGGACAGCGGGGGGCTATGGTGAGCAGTTCTTC. The encoded protein is CAWTAGGYGEQFF.

The chain carries TRBV7-2 and TRBJ1-2; D uncertain. Germline CDR1 reads SGHTA; CDR2 reads FQGNSA. Deletions cut 5 bases from V and 2 bases from J, with 18 bases between. The CDR3 is made up of 16 amino acids. DNA for the CDR3: TGTGCCAGCAGCCCACAAAAGACTATGATGAACTATGGCTACACCTTC. Translation: CASSPQKTMMNYGYTF.

This rearrangement joins TRBV5-1 to TRBJ2-3; TRBD2 matches 7 bases. With V trimmed by 0 bases and J by 2 bases, 6 bases remained unmatched. This CDR3 is 16 amino acids long. The germline CDR1 and CDR2 sequences are SGHRS and YFSETQ. The CDR3 bases are TGCGCCAGCAGCTTGGGTTCTAGCGGATACACAGATACGCAGTATTTT. Translated, it gives CASSLGSSGYTDTQYF.

V is TRBV15 and J is TRBJ1-5, with D unclear. V dropped 3 bases and J dropped 1 base, with 7 bases sitting between them. Germline loops: CDR1 LNHNV, CDR2 YYDKDF (reference sequence). The CDR3 sequence is 14 residues long. The CDR3 sequence: CATSREPSNQPQHF. The DNA of the CDR3 is TGTGCCACCAGCAGGGAACCGAGCAATCAGCCCCAGCATTTT.

This rearrangement joins TRBV7-7 to TRBJ2-2; 7 bases line up with TRBD2. Germline V gene sequence: CDR1 SSHAT, CDR2 FNYEAQ (reference sequence). The CDR3 runs 13 residues. V was pared by 1 base and J by 11 bases, with 4 bases of the junction left unmatched. The CDR3 region has the DNA TGTGCCAGCAGCTTAGGGGGGGGACTCGAGCTGTTTTTT. Amino acids: CASSLGGGLELFF.

This chain links TRBV6-5 with TRBJ2-1, with no clear D. The CDR3 is made up of 15 amino acids. In germline, CDR1 is MNHEY, CDR2 SVGAGI. V was cut by 4 bases and J by 0 bases, with 10 bases left in between. The DNA of the CDR3 is TGTGCCAGCAGTTCGACCTCCTCCTCCTACAATGAGCAGTTCTTC. It translates to CASSSTSSSYNEQFF.

This clone was detected only once. J is TRBJ2-7 and V is TRBV30; tentative D call: TRBD1 (5 bases). Deletions cut 8 bases from V and 6 bases from J, with 14 bases between. The CDR3 has 11 residues. Germline V gene data show CDR1 as GTSNPN and CDR2 as SVGIG (reference sequence). Here the CDR3 reads CALEGVSEQYF. CDR3 coding DNA: TGTGCCCTAGAAGGGGTAAGCGAGCAGTACTTC.

The rearrangement joins TRBV7-2 to TRBJ2-2; D is perhaps TRBD2 (6 bases). Germline V gene data show CDR1 as SGHTA and CDR2 as FQGNSA. V gave up 0 bases and J gave up 7 bases, with 15 bases separating them. The CDR3 spans 16 residues. In DNA, the CDR3 is TGTGCCAGCAGCTTAGCGTGGGGTGCGGGGATCGGGGAGCTGTTTTTT. Protein sequence: CASSLAWGAGIGELFF.

This clone was observed once. The chain has TRBV3-1 (or the pseudogene TRBV3-2) and TRBJ1-1, with D uncertain. Germline V gives CDR1 LGHDT, CDR2 YNNKEL (reference sequence). Deletions cut 2 bases from V and 4 bases from J, with 17 bases between. The CDR3 loop spans 16 amino acids. CDR3 protein: CASSQSGPFLFTEAFF. DNA for the CDR3: TGTGCCAGCAGCCAATCTGGTCCTTTCTTATTCACTGAAGCTTTCTTT.

This clone was seen at least ten times. The chain uses TRBV27 and TRBJ2-1; TRBD2 matches at 11 bases. Germline V lookup: CDR1 MNHEY, CDR2 SMNVEV (reference sequence). The CDR3 contains 17 residues. Trimming took 4 bases from V and 0 from J; bases not matched to a gene: 5. CDR3 bases: TGTGCCAGCAGTTCCCTTAGCGGGGGGGGCTCCTACAATGAGCAGTTCTTC. This gives the protein CASSSLSGGGSYNEQFF.

The genes are TRBV3-1 (or the pseudogene TRBV3-2) and TRBJ2-3; D is uncertain. The CDR3 has 17 amino acids. V gave up 1 base and J gave up 1 base, with 15 bases separating them. CDR1 LGHDT and CDR2 YNNKEL come from the germline V gene (reference sequence). The CDR3 DNA is TGTGCCAGCAGCCAAGGCCCCCATGGAGCCGGCACAGATACGCAGTATTTT. It encodes CASSQGPHGAGTDTQYF.

This clone was seen only once. The J gene is TRBJ1-3, the V gene TRBV5-1; maybe TRBD1 (5 bases). Germline V gene sequence: CDR1 SGHRS, CDR2 YFSETQ. V was trimmed by 4 bases and J by 0 bases, leaving 8 bases between them. The CDR3 runs to 14 residues. The CDR3 bases are TGCGCCAGCAGCCAGGGTAACTCTGGAAACACCATATATTTT. Amino acids: CASSQGNSGNTIYF. Filled out from reference TRBV5-1 and TRBJ1-3, the complete variable domain reads KAGVTQTPRYLIKTRGQQVTLSCSPISGHRSVSWYQQTPGQGLQFLFEYFSETQRNKGNFPGRFSGRQFSNSRSEMNVSTLELGDSALYLCASSQGNSGNTIYFGEGSWLTVV.

The rearrangement joins TRBV27 to TRBJ2-1, with 11 bases that match TRBD1. Per the germline V gene, CDR1 is MNHEY and CDR2 is SMNVEV (reference sequence). This CDR3 is 17 amino acids long. V lost 8 bases, J lost 3 bases, and 12 bases stayed unmatched. The DNA of the CDR3 is TGTGCCAGCCATTGGGGAGGACAGGGGGCTGGCTACAATGAGCAGTTCTTC. This codes for CASHWGGQGAGYNEQFF.

The rearrangement joins TRBV10-3 to TRBJ1-1; D not resolved. This CDR3 has 12 amino acids. Germline assignment: CDR1 ENHRY and CDR2 SYGVKD. V was clipped by 6 bases and J by 1 base, with 6 bases between them. The CDR3, as DNA: TGTGCCATCAGAGCGGGGAACACTGAAGCTTTCTTT. Translating gives CAIRAGNTEAFF.

This chain links TRBV30 with TRBJ2-7; no firm D call. The CDR3 length is 12 residues. The germline CDR1 and CDR2 sequences are GTSNPN and SVGIG (reference sequence). Trimming removed 0 bases at V and 4 bases at J, with 7 bases between. CDR3 sequence reads: CAWSVQSYEQYF. The DNA of the CDR3 is TGTGCCTGGAGTGTCCAGTCATACGAGCAGTACTTC.

The chain is built from TRBV5-1 and TRBJ2-2, with a possible D match to TRBD1 (6 bases). Germline CDR1 and CDR2: SGHRS and YFSETQ. The CDR3 has 14 residues. Between the trimmed V and J ends, which lost 4 bases and 1 base, there was a span of 8 bases. Written as DNA, the CDR3 is TGCGCCAGCAGCGGGGGCCGGAACACCGGGGAGCTGTTTTTT. This codes for CASSGGRNTGELFF. Full variable domain (missing parts from reference TRBV5-1 and TRBJ2-2): KAGVTQTPRYLIKTRGQQVTLSCSPISGHRSVSWYQQTPGQGLQFLFEYFSETQRNKGNFPGRFSGRQFSNSRSEMNVSTLELGDSALYLCASSGGRNTGELFFGEGSRLTVL.

The chain carries TRBV6-2 or TRBV6-3 and TRBJ2-3; possible D gene TRBD2, 5 bases. Trimming left V 0 bases short and J 5 bases short, with 12 bases between. Germline loops: CDR1 MNHEY, CDR2 SVGEGT. The CDR3 runs to 15 residues. The chain's CDR3 is CASSYSKDSLDTQYF. The DNA of the CDR3 is TGTGCCAGCAGTTACTCGAAGGACTCGTTAGATACGCAGTATTTT.

The rearrangement joins TRBV6-2 or TRBV6-3 to TRBJ1-2; 9 nucleotides agree with TRBD1. Per the germline V gene, CDR1 is MNHEY and CDR2 is SVGEGT. V trimming: 5 bases; J trimming: 7 bases; junction bases outside the gene matches: 11. This CDR3 spans 15 amino acids. This CDR3 reads CASSTGQGRRIGYTF. As DNA, the CDR3 is TGTGCCAGCAGTACTGGACAGGGGAGAAGGATTGGCTACACCTTC.

CDR3 residues: CASSLPGTGNEKLFF. In DNA, the CDR3 is TGTGCCAGCAGCCTCCCCGGGACAGGGAATGAAAAACTGTTTTTT. The gene calls are TRBV3-1 (or the pseudogene TRBV3-2) and TRBJ1-4, with TRBD1 matching over 9 bases. This CDR3 contains 15 residues. Germline trimming cut 4 bases from V and 5 bases from J; bases unmatched to any gene: 5. Looked up from germline, CDR1 is LGHDT and CDR2 is YNNKEL (reference sequence).

This sequence joins TRBV14 and TRBJ2-7, with D tentatively TRBD1 (6 bases). CDR1 and CDR2 from the germline V gene are SGHDN and FVKESK. Trimming pared 4 bases from V and 7 bases from J, leaving 14 bases between. The CDR3 sequence is 13 residues long. CDR3 sequence reads: CASSLWTEGEQYF. CDR3 DNA sequence: TGTGCCAGCAGCCTATGGACAGAAGGGGAGCAGTACTTC.

This chain joins TRBV30 and TRBJ1-2; D unclear. The CDR3 extends over 11 amino acids. The ends were cut back, 3 bases at V and 4 bases at J, with 6 bases in the middle. Germline loops: CDR1 GTSNPN, CDR2 SVGIG (reference sequence). CDR3 coding DNA: TGTGCCTGGAGAGGCAGCTATGGCTACACCTTC. Encoded protein: CAWRGSYGYTF. Looking up the rest from reference TRBV30 and TRBJ1-2 gives the full variable domain: SQTIHQWPATLVQPVGSPLSLECTVEGTSNPNLYWYRQAAGRGLQLLFYSVGIGQISSEVPQNLSASRPQDRQFILSSKKLLLSDSGFYLCAWRGSYGYTFGSGTRLTVV.

The chain carries TRBV9 and TRBJ2-6; weak D call: TRBD1 (6 bases). The length of the CDR3 is 18 residues. CDR1 SGDLS and CDR2 YYNGEE come from the germline V gene. V lost 4 bases and J lost 3, with 20 bases in between. The CDR3 DNA is TGTGCCAGCAGCCCCGCGGACAGAGCTACACATGGGGCCAACGTCCTGACTTTC. This gives the protein CASSPADRATHGANVLTF.

The V call is TRBV2, the J call TRBJ2-6, with D uncertain. Looked up from germline, CDR1 is SNHLY and CDR2 is FYNNEI. CDR3 length: 15 amino acids. V lost 2 bases to trimming and J lost 0 bases, with 5 bases between them. The CDR3 region is CASSERDSGANVLTF. CDR3 in DNA: TGTGCCAGCAGTGAAAGGGACTCTGGGGCCAACGTCCTGACTTTC.

The chain recombines TRBV5-1 with TRBJ2-1; 13 nucleotides line up with TRBD2. Looked up from germline, CDR1 is SGHRS and CDR2 is YFSETQ. The length of the CDR3 is 15 residues. V gave up 7 bases and J gave up 6 bases; unmatched junction bases: 7. The CDR3 DNA follows: TGCGCCAGCGGCAAGACTAGCGGGGGGATCAATGAGCAGTTCTTC. It yields the protein CASGKTSGGINEQFF.

The J gene is TRBJ1-1, the V gene TRBV11-2; weak D call: TRBD1 (6 bases). Trimming stripped 5 bases from V and 2 bases from J, with 27 bases between. This CDR3 comprises 19 residues. Germline CDR1 reads SGHAT; CDR2 reads FQNNGV. The CDR3 DNA is TGTGCCAGCAGCCTAAGCAGCCTAGGACGTTGGGGGCGCAACACTGAAGCTTTCTTT. This translates into CASSLSSLGRWGRNTEAFF.

The rearrangement uses TRBV5-1 and TRBJ2-5; D not resolved. Trimming took 0 bases from V and 2 from J, leaving 5 bases between them. Germline CDR1 reads SGHRS; CDR2 reads YFSETQ. CDR3 length: 13 residues. CDR3 sequence reads: CASSLGQQETQYF. CDR3 DNA: TGCGCCAGCAGCTTGGGGCAGCAAGAGACCCAGTACTTC.

The V and J genes are TRBV19 and TRBJ2-7; D possibly matches TRBD1 or TRBD2 (5 bases each). Trimming shortened V by 7 bases and J by 6 bases, and 16 bases separated the two germline ends. CDR1 is LNHDA and CDR2 is SQIVND in the germline V gene (reference sequence). This CDR3 region has 13 residues. CDR3 sequence reads: CASKLGRETEQYF. The CDR3 DNA sequence: TGTGCCAGTAAACTCGGCAGGGAGACCGAGCAGTACTTC. Drawing the rest from reference TRBV19 and TRBJ2-7, the complete variable domain is DGGITQSPKYLFRKEGQNVTLSCEQNLNHDAMYWYRQDPGQGLRLIYYSQIVNDFQKGDIAEGYSVSREKKESFPLTVTSAQKNPTAFYLCASKLGRETEQYFGPGTRLTVT.